This is a list of T cell receptor beta chains from one sample in a study of Tregs in tolerant kidney transplant recipients. Sequenced by immunoSEQ multiplex PCR; TCRdb stores in-frame clones only, minus some. Of about 50,000 clones in the sample, more than 70% are singletons; the top ten hold 15% to 19%. Here the sequenced sample was CD8+ T cells from blood (PBMCs), taken 12 months after the transplant. The receptors originated from a human patient who received a combined kidney and bone marrow transplant. Some T cells may trace back to the graft donor. Each CDR3 is given with its conserved first and last residue. D genes are given only for firm matches. The size entry is marked missing in some rows and otherwise reads once, few, many or a size class.

CDR3,DNA,size,D,J,V
CASSIFPAGGLSKETQYF,TGTGCCAGTAGTATTTTCCCCGCGGGAGGCCTAAGTAAAGAGACCCAGTACTTC,NA,TRBD2,TRBJ2-5,TRBV19
CASSQGLADNEQFF,TGCGCCAGCAGCCAGGGACTAGCGGACAATGAGCAGTTCTTC,NA,TRBD2,TRBJ2-1,TRBV4-1
CASSIGTSGYNEQFF,TGTGCCAGTAGTATCGGGACTAGCGGATACAATGAGCAGTTCTTC,NA,TRBD2,TRBJ2-1,TRBV19
CASSFYRNTGELFF,TGTGCCAGCAGTTTTTACAGAAACACCGGGGAGCTGTTTTTT,NA,NA,TRBJ2-2,TRBV28
CASSETGFYGYTF,TGTGCCAGCAGTGAGACCGGGTTCTATGGCTACACCTTC,NA,NA,TRBJ1-2,TRBV2
CASSPGQSPYNSPLHF,TGTGCCAGCAGCCCCGGACAGAGCCCCTATAATTCACCCCTCCACTTT,NA,NA,TRBJ1-6,TRBV9
CASSVGSPYEQYF,TGTGCCAGCAGCGTCGGGTCCCCCTACGAGCAGTACTTC,once,NA,TRBJ2-7,TRBV9
CASSYSSATASEF,TGTGCCAGCAGTTACTCGTCCGCGACAGCTAGCGAATTC,NA,NA,TRBJ2-7,TRBV6-5
CASTIGGLTAEAFF,TGTGCCAGTACCATCGGGGGGCTGACGGCAGAAGCTTTCTTT,few,NA,TRBJ1-1,TRBV19
CAISDSYSYEQYF,TGTGCCATATCGGACTCCTACTCCTACGAGCAGTACTTC,few,NA,TRBJ2-7,TRBV10-3
CASTPGQEKLFF,TGTGCCAGCACCCCAGGTCAGGAAAAACTGTTTTTT,once,NA,TRBJ1-4,TRBV25-1
CASSLARLRDNEQFF,TGTGCCAGCAGCTTAGCGCGATTGAGGGACAATGAGCAGTTCTTC,NA,NA,TRBJ2-1,TRBV7-8
CASSDGEESQPQHF,TGTGCCAGTAGTGATGGGGAGGAGAGTCAGCCCCAGCATTTT,NA,NA,TRBJ1-5,TRBV19
CASSQLGPGELFF,TGCGCCAGCAGCCAACTGGGCCCCGGGGAGCTGTTTTTT,NA,NA,TRBJ2-2,TRBV4-3
CASSSRQGAGRGYTF,TGTGCCAGCAGTTCCCGACAGGGGGCGGGTCGCGGCTACACCTTC,NA,TRBD1,TRBJ1-2,TRBV27
CAISDGQGSYEQYF,TGTGCCATCAGTGACGGACAGGGCTCCTACGAGCAGTACTTC,NA,TRBD1,TRBJ2-7,TRBV10-3
CSVAGLAGGPNPYEQYF,TGCAGCGTTGCCGGACTAGCGGGAGGGCCTAATCCGTACGAGCAGTACTTC,NA,TRBD2,TRBJ2-7,TRBV29-1
CASSILGGVTTGELFF,TGTGCCAGTAGTATCTTAGGCGGAGTCACGACCGGGGAGCTGTTTTTT,NA,NA,TRBJ2-2,TRBV19
CAISESGDSYNEQFF,TGTGCCATCAGTGAATCCGGGGATTCCTACAATGAGCAGTTCTTC,NA,NA,TRBJ2-1,TRBV10-3
CASSAGTSGSGELFF,TGTGCCAGCAGCGCTGGGACTAGCGGATCCGGGGAGCTGTTTTTT,NA,TRBD2,TRBJ2-2,TRBV9
CARSLCRQGLDSPLHF,TGTGCCAGAAGCTTGTGTAGGCAGGGTCTAGATTCACCCCTCCACTTT,NA,NA,TRBJ1-6,TRBV5-3
CASSYGHYEQYF,TGTGCCAGCAGCTACGGACACTACGAGCAGTACTTC,NA,NA,TRBJ2-7,TRBV7-9
CASSLVGHATGELFF,TGTGCCAGCAGCTTAGTGGGACACGCCACCGGGGAGCTGTTTTTT,NA,NA,TRBJ2-2,TRBV7-3
CASSRQRSSYNEQFF,TGTGCCAGCAGCCGGCAGCGGAGCTCCTACAATGAGCAGTTCTTC,NA,NA,TRBJ2-1,TRBV14
CASSHPLGWGQSLSGANVLTF,TGCGCCAGCAGCCACCCACTCGGCTGGGGACAGAGCCTCTCTGGGGCCAACGTCCTGACTTTC,NA,TRBD1,TRBJ2-6,TRBV4-1
CASSQDSGWEQYF,TGCGCCAGCAGCCAAGATAGTGGTTGGGAGCAGTACTTC,NA,NA,TRBJ2-7,TRBV4-3
CSVEAPDSYGYTF,TGCAGCGTTGAAGCCCCGGACAGCTATGGCTACACCTTC,once,NA,TRBJ1-2,TRBV29-1
CATPGGDFYGYTF,TGTGCCACCCCGGGGGGGGACTTTTATGGCTACACCTTC,NA,NA,TRBJ1-2,TRBV10-3
CASSPGTGFSYNEQFF,TGTGCCAGCAGCCCCGGAACAGGGTTTTCCTACAATGAGCAGTTCTTC,NA,NA,TRBJ2-1,TRBV7-6
CASSYRLDPRYEQYF,TGCGCCAGCAGCTACCGACTAGATCCCCGCTACGAGCAGTACTTC,NA,NA,TRBJ2-7,TRBV4-3
CASSQSWTSGRVYEQYF,TGCGCCAGCAGTCAATCGTGGACTAGCGGGAGGGTCTACGAGCAGTACTTC,once,TRBD2,TRBJ2-7,TRBV23-1
CASSDSDTELPKITDTQYF,TGTGCCAGCAGTGACTCAGACACAGAATTACCAAAAATCACAGATACGCAGTATTTT,NA,NA,TRBJ2-3,TRBV6-4